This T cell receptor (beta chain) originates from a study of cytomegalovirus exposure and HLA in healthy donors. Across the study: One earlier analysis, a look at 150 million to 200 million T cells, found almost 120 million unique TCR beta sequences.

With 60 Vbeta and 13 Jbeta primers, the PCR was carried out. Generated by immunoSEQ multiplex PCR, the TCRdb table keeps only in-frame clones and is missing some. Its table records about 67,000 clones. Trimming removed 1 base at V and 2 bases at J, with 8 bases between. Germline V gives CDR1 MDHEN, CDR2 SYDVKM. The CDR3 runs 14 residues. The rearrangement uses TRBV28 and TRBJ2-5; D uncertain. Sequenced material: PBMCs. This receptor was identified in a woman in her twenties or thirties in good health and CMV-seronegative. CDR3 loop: CASSLYRGQETQYF. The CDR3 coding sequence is TGTGCCAGCAGTTTATACCGAGGACAAGAGACCCAGTACTTC.